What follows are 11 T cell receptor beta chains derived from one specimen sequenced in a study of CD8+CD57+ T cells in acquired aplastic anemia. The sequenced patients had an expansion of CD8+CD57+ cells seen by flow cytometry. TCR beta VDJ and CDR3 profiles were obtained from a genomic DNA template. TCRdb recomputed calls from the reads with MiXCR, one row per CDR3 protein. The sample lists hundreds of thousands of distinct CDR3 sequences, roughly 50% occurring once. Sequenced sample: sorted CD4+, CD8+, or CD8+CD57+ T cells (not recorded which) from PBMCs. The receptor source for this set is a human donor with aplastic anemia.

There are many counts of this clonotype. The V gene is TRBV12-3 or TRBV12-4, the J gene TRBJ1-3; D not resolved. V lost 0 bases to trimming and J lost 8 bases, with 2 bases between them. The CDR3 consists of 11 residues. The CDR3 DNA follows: TGTGCCAGCAGTTTAGCGGACACCATATATTTT. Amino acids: CASSLADTIYF.

The CDR3 loop is CASSQQGGVRETQYF. CDR3 DNA sequence: TGTGCCAGTAGTCAGCAGGGGGGGGTTCGAGAGACCCAGTACTTC. The gene calls are TRBV19 and TRBJ2-5; D possibly matches TRBD1 or TRBD2 (7 bases each). Between the trimmed V and J ends, which lost 5 bases and 4 bases, there was a span of 17 bases. The CDR3 is 15 residues long. Germline CDR1 is LNHDA and CDR2 is SQIVND (reference sequence).

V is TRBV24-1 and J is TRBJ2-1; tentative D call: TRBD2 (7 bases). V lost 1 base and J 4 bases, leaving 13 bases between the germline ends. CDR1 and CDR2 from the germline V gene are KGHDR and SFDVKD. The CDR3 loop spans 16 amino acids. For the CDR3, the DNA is TGTGCCACCAGTGATTTAGGCGGGGGCCGATACAATGAGCAGTTCTTC. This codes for CATSDLGGGRYNEQFF.

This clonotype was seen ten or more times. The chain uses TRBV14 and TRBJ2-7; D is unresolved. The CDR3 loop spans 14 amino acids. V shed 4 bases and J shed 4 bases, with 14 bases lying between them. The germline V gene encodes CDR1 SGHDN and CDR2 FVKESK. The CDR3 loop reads CASSRRPYIYEQYF. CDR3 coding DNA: TGTGCCAGCAGCCGAAGACCATATATATACGAGCAGTACTTC. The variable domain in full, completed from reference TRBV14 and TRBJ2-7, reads EAGVTQFPSHSVIEKGQTVTLRCDPISGHDNLYWYRRVMGKEIKFLLHFVKESKQDESGMPNNRFLAERTGGTYSTLKVQPAELEDSGVYFCASSRRPYIYEQYFGPGTRLTVT.

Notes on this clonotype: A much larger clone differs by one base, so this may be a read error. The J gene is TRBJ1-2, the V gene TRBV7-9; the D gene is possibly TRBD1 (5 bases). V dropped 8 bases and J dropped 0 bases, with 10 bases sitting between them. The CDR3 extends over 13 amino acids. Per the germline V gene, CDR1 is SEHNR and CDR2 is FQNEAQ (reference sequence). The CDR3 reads CASGAAPNYGYTF. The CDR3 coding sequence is TGTGCCAGCGGGGCGGCCCCTAACTATGGCTACACCTTC.

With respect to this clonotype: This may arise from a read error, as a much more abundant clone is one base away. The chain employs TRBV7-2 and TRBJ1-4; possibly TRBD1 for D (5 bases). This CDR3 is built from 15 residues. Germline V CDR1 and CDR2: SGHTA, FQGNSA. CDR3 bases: TGTGCCAGCAGCTTAGCGGGGGATGGTGGTGAAAAACCGTTTTTT. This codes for CASSLAGDGGEKPFF.

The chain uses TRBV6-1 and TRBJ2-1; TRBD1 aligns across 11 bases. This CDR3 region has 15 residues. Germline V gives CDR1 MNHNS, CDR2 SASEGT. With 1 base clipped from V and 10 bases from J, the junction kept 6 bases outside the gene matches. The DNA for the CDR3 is TGTGCCAGCAGTGAAGGCGGGACAGGGGGGATCGAGCAGTTCTTC. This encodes CASSEGGTGGIEQFF.

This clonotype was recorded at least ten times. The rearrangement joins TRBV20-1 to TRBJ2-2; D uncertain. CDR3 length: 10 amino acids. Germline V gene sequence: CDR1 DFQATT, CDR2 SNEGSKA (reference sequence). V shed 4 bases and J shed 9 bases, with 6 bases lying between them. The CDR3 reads CSAKVRELFF. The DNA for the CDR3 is TGCAGTGCTAAAGTGCGGGAGCTGTTTTTT.

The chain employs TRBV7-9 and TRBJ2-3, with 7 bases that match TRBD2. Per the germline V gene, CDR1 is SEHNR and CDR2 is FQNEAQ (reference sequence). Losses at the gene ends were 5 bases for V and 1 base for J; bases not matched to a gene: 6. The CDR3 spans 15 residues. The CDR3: CASSQYRGGTDTQYF. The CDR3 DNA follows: TGTGCCAGCAGCCAGTATCGGGGGGGCACAGATACGCAGTATTTT.

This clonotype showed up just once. CDR3 loop: CSARYLSEAEAFF. CDR3 sequence (DNA): TGCAGTGCTAGGTACCTTAGCGAAGCTGAAGCTTTCTTT. This chain connects TRBV20-1 to TRBJ1-1; D uncertain. V was cut by 3 bases and J by 6 bases, with 14 bases left in between. Germline-derived CDR1 and CDR2 are DFQATT and SNEGSKA (reference sequence). This CDR3 is 13 amino acids long.

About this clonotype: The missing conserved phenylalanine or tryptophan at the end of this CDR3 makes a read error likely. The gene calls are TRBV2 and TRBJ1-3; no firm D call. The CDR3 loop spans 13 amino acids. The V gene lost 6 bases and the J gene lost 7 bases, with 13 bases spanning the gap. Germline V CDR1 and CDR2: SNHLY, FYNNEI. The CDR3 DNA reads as TGTGCCAGCAGCTCTGACCTGGGGAACACCATATATCTT. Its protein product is CASSSDLGNTIYL.